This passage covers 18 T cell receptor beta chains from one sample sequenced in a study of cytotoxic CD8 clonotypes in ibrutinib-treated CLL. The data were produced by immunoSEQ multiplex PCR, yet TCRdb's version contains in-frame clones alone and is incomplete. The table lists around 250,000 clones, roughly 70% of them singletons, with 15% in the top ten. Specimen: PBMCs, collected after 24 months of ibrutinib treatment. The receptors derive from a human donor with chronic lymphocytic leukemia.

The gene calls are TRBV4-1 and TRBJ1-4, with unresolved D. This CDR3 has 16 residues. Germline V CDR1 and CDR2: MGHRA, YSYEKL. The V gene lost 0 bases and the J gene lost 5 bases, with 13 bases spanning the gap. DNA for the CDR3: TGCGCCAGCAGCCAAGATGGTACCAGAACGAATGAAAAACTGTTTTTT. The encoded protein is CASSQDGTRTNEKLFF.

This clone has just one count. CDR3 bases: TGCAGCGTCGTGACAGGGAGTAACACTGAAGCTTTCTTT. This translates into CSVVTGSNTEAFF. The chain carries TRBV29-1 and TRBJ1-1, with 7 nucleotides matching TRBD1. The CDR3 is made up of 13 amino acids. CDR1 and CDR2 from the germline V gene are SQVTM and ANQGSEA. Trimming at V came to 6 bases and at J to 2 bases, leaving 6 bases not matched to a gene.

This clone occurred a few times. The CDR3 region is CASSFHSGTLFF. The CDR3 DNA sequence: TGTGCCAGCAGCTTCCATTCCGGGACACTGTTTTTT. The chain links TRBV7-9 to TRBJ1-4; possibly TRBD1 for D (5 bases). The CDR3 has 12 amino acids. Deletions cut 3 bases from V and 13 bases from J, with 12 bases between. The germline gives CDR1 SEHNR, CDR2 FQNEAQ (reference sequence).

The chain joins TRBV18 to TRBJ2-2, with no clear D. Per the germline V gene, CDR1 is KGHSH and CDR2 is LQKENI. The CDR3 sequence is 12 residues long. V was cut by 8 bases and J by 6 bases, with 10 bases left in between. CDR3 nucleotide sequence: TGTGCCAGCGTACTCGTCCCCGGGGAGCTGTTTTTT. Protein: CASVLVPGELFF. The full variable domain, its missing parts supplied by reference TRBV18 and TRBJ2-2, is NAGVMQNPRHLVRRRGQEARLRCSPMKGHSHVYWYRQLPEEGLKFMVYLQKENIIDESGMPKERFSAEFPKEGPSILRIQQVVRGDSAAYFCASVLVPGELFFGEGSRLTVL.

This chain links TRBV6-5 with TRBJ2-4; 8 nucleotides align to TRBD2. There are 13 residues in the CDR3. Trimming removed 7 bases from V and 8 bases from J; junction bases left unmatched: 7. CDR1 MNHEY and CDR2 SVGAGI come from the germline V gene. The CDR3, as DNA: TGTGCCAGCAACCGGGAGGGAGGGGACATTCAGTACTTC. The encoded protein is CASNREGGDIQYF.

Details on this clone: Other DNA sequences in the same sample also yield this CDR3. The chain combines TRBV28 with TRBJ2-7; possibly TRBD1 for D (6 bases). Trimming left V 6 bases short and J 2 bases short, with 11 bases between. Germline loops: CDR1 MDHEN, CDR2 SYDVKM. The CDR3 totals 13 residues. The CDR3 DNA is TGTGCCAGCAGCCTGACAGGACCCTACGAGCAGTACTTC. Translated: CASSLTGPYEQYF.

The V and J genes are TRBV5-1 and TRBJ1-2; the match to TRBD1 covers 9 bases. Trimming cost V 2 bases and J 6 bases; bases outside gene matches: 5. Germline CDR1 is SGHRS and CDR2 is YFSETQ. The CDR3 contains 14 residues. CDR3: CASSFGTGMDGYTF. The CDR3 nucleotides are TGCGCCAGCAGCTTTGGGACAGGGATGGATGGCTACACCTTC.

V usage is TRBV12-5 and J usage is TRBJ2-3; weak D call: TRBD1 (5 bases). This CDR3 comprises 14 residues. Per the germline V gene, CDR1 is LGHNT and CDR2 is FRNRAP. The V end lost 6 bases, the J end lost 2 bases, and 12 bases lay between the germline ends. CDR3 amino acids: CASGRAGATDTQYF. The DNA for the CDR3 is TGTGCTAGTGGCCGTGCTGGGGCCACAGATACGCAGTATTTT.

The CDR3 DNA follows: TGCGCCAGCAGCCAAGAGCTGGCGGGAGGGCCCTACGAGCAGTACTTC. Translating gives CASSQELAGGPYEQYF. The chain is built from TRBV4-3 and TRBJ2-7, with 9 bases lining up with TRBD2. Looked up from germline, CDR1 is LGHNA and CDR2 is YSLEER. The CDR3 consists of 16 residues. The trim removed 0 bases at V and 2 bases at J, leaving 5 bases unmatched.

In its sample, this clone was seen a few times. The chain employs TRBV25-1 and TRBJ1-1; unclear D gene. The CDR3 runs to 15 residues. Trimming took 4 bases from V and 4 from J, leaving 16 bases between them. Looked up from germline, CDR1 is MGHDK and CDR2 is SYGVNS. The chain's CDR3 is CASSVALTAGTEAFF. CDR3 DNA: TGTGCCAGCAGTGTTGCTTTGACGGCGGGCACTGAAGCTTTCTTT.

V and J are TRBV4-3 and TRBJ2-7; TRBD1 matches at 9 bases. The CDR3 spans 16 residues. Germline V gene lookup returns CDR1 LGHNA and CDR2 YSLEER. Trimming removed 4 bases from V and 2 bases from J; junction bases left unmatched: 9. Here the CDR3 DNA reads TGCGCCAGCAGCCGACAAAGATACAGGGGGCCCTACGAGCAGTACTTC. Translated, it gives CASSRQRYRGPYEQYF.

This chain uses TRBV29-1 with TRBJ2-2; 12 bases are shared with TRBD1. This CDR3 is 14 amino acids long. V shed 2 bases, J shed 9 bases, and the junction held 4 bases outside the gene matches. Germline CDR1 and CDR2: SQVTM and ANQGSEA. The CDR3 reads CSVELGQGARELFF. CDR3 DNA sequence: TGCAGCGTTGAACTGGGACAGGGGGCACGGGAGCTGTTTTTT.

CDR3 in amino acids: CASSPNTGTSGIYEQYF. Here the CDR3 DNA reads TGTGCCAGCAGCCCTAATACCGGGACTAGCGGCATATACGAGCAGTACTTC. The chain recombines TRBV7-9 with TRBJ2-7, with 11 bases that match TRBD2. CDR3 length equals 17 residues. Germline values: CDR1 SEHNR, CDR2 FQNEAQ (reference sequence). V lost 5 bases and J lost 4; bases outside the gene matches: 13.

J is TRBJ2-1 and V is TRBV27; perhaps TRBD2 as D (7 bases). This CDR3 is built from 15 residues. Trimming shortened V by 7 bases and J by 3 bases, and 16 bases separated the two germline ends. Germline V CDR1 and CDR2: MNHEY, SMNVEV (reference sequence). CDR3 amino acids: CASIRRGGNYNEQFF. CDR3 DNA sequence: TGTGCCAGCATCCGAAGGGGGGGGAACTACAATGAGCAGTTCTTC.

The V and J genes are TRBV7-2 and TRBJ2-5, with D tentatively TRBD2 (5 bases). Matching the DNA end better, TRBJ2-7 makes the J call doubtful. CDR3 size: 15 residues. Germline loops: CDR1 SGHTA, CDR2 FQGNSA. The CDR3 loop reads CASSLAASSDYEQYF. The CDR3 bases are TGTGCCAGCAGCTTAGCGGCTAGTAGCGACTACGAGCAGTACTTC.

CDR3 coding DNA: TGTGCCAGCAGCATAGGGACCCAAAACGACGAGCAGTACTTC. It encodes CASSIGTQNDEQYF. The V gene is TRBV5-6, the J gene TRBJ2-7, with D perhaps TRBD1 or TRBD2 (5 bases each). Germline V CDR1 and CDR2: SGHDT, YYEEEE. The CDR3 totals 14 residues. V dropped 4 bases and J dropped 5 bases, with 16 bases sitting between them.

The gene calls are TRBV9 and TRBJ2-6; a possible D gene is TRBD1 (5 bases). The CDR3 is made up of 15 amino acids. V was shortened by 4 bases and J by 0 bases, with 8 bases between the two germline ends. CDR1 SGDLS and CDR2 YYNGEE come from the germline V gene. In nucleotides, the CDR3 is TGTGCCAGCAGCCCCCAGGGCTCTGGGGCCAACGTCCTGACTTTC. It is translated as CASSPQGSGANVLTF.

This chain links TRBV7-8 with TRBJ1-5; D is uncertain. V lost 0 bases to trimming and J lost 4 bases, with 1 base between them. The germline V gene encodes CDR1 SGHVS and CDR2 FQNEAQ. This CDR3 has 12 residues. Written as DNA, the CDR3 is TGTGCCAGCAGCTTAGCTAATCAGCCCCAGCATTTT. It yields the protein CASSLANQPQHF.